This TCR beta chain was sequenced in a study of OX40 agonist ivuxolimab in advanced cancers. Points on this clone: Its matching antigen is unknown.

Overall study findings and caveats: CD8+ T cells showed, on average, more clonal expansion than CD4+ cells.

The protocol was immunoSEQ multiplex PCR, while the TCRdb copy is restricted to in-frame clones and leaves out a portion. This table has 95,000 to 100,000 clones, approximately 83% appearing once. The V gene's germline CDR1 is MNHEY and CDR2 SVGAGI. CDR3 length: 11 residues. Between the trimmed V and J ends, which lost 8 bases and 3 bases, there was a span of 5 bases. The V and J genes are TRBV6-5 and TRBJ1-3, with unresolved D. Source: CD4+ or CD8+ T cells sorted from blood, taken in a trial of the OX40 agonist ivuxolimab. This clonotype was sampled from an adult with an advanced solid tumor such as melanoma, head and neck, liver or kidney cancer. The CDR3: CASLLGNTIYF. CDR3 sequence (DNA): TGTGCCAGCTTGCTTGGAAACACCATATATTTT.